A single T cell receptor beta chain is shown here with its context. This sample is drawn from a study of blood T cell repertoires in COVID-19. As for the study in general: T cells, B-cell-depleted T cells, or PBMCs provided the cDNA or gDNA that served as material.

Generated by immunoSEQ multiplex PCR, the TCRdb table keeps only in-frame clones and is missing some. This sample has about 300,000 clones, with 87% found just once. V was clipped by 3 bases and J by 5 bases, with 5 bases between them. CDR3 length: 12 amino acids. CDR1 and CDR2 (germline): ENHRY, SYGVKD. The specimen sequenced was peripheral blood. The receptor comes from a young man with active or convalescent COVID-19. The chain employs TRBV10-3 and TRBJ1-5, with D unresolved. CDR3 DNA: TGTGCCATCAGTGACGTTGATCAGCCCCAGCATTTT. It translates to CAISDVDQPQHF.